The 22 T cell receptor beta chains below come from one sample, sequenced in a study of blood T cell repertoires in COVID-19. Using immunoSEQ multiplex PCR, the repertoire was profiled, and TCRdb retains in-frame clones only, with some absent. The data contain over 95,000 clones, 75% to 90% of them singletons. What was sequenced was peripheral blood. The source of these receptors is a human donor with acute or convalescent COVID-19. The donor label of this sample is uncertain.

The genes are TRBV3-1 (or the pseudogene TRBV3-2) and TRBJ2-1, with D perhaps TRBD2 (5 bases). CDR1 is LGHDT and CDR2 is YNNKEL in the germline V gene (reference sequence). The germline V and J ends were trimmed by 0 bases and 2 bases, with 11 bases remaining between them. This CDR3 has 16 residues. The CDR3 region is CASSQDEGQAYNEQFF. CDR3 bases: TGTGCCAGCAGCCAAGATGAGGGCCAGGCCTACAATGAGCAGTTCTTC.

CDR3 sequence: CASRPTGGPTDTQYF. Here the CDR3 DNA reads TGTGCCAGCAGGCCGACAGGGGGACCCACAGATACGCAGTATTTT. The rearrangement uses TRBV28 and TRBJ2-3, with 9 bases matching TRBD1. The CDR3 spans 15 residues. CDR1 and CDR2 from the germline V gene are MDHEN and SYDVKM. The trim removed 6 bases at V and 2 bases at J, leaving 6 bases unmatched.

The chain combines TRBV7-2 with TRBJ1-2; unclear D gene. CDR3 length: 17 residues. Deletions cut 1 base from V and 3 bases from J, with 18 bases between. CDR1 and CDR2 from the germline V gene are SGHTA and FQGNSA. The CDR3 here is CASSLDVLDGLYYGYTF. CDR3 DNA: TGTGCCAGCAGCTTAGATGTCCTAGACGGACTTTACTATGGCTACACCTTC.

V is TRBV20-1 and J is TRBJ1-2, with unresolved D. Trimming cost V 8 bases and J 0 bases, with 7 bases left between them. The CDR3 sequence is 11 residues long. Germline CDR1 is DFQATT and CDR2 is SNEGSKA (reference sequence). The DNA for the CDR3 is TGCAGTACAGAGTCTAACTATGGCTACACCTTC. This gives the protein CSTESNYGYTF.

This rearrangement joins TRBV6-2 or TRBV6-3 to TRBJ2-7; the D gene is possibly TRBD1 (5 bases). Germline V gene lookup returns CDR1 MNHEY and CDR2 SVGEGT. V lost 6 bases to trimming and J lost 3 bases, with 18 bases between them. CDR3 length: 15 amino acids. CDR3 sequence reads: CASSRPAQGSYEQYF. CDR3 DNA sequence: TGTGCCAGCAGCCGCCCGGCGCAGGGAAGCTACGAGCAGTACTTC.

The chain couples TRBV5-1 to TRBJ2-7; the match to TRBD1 covers 7 bases. The germline gives CDR1 SGHRS, CDR2 YFSETQ. CDR3 length: 14 amino acids. Trimming took 1 base from V and 3 from J; bases not matched to a gene: 4. CDR3 sequence: CASSLTGDGYEQYF. Written as DNA, the CDR3 is TGCGCCAGCAGCTTGACAGGGGACGGCTACGAGCAGTACTTC.

This chain links TRBV9 with TRBJ2-4; D may be TRBD2 (5 bases). Germline V lookup: CDR1 SGDLS, CDR2 YYNGEE. CDR3 length equals 16 residues. The V gene lost 4 bases and the J gene lost 0 bases, with 14 bases spanning the gap. The CDR3 DNA sequence: TGTGCCAGCAGCAAAGAGGGAACACTAGCCAAAAACATTCAGTACTTC. It specifies CASSKEGTLAKNIQYF.

J is TRBJ2-5 and V is TRBV19; 7 bases line up with TRBD2. CDR1 is LNHDA, CDR2 SQIVND, per germline (reference sequence). J gave up 5 bases and V 9 bases, and 15 bases lay outside the gene matches. The CDR3 contains 15 residues. The CDR3 bases are TGTGCCAGCGCTTGGGGGGGGACTCAGAGTGAGACCCAGTACTTC. Translated, it gives CASAWGGTQSETQYF.

V and J are TRBV5-8 and TRBJ1-1, with 8 bases lining up with TRBD1. CDR1 is SGHTS, CDR2 YDEGEE, per germline. CDR3 length: 14 amino acids. The V gene end was trimmed by 1 base and the J gene end by 5 bases; junction bases not matched to a gene: 4. CDR3 bases: TGTGCCAGCAGCTTGTTACAGGGGGGGACTGAAGCTTTCTTT. Protein product: CASSLLQGGTEAFF. The variable domain in full, completed from reference TRBV5-8 and TRBJ1-1, reads EAGVTQSPTHLIKTRGQQATLRCSPISGHTSVYWYQQALGLGLQFLLWYDEGEERNRGNFPPRFSGRQFPNYSSELNVNALELEDSALYLCASSLLQGGTEAFFGQGTRLTVV.

The chain carries TRBV4-3 and TRBJ1-1; D might be TRBD1 (6 bases). The CDR3 contains 16 residues. CDR1 LGHNA and CDR2 YSLEER come from the germline V gene. V dropped 0 bases and J dropped 2 bases, with 13 bases sitting between them. CDR3 residues: CASSQEAGVVNTEAFF. The CDR3 DNA follows: TGCGCCAGCAGCCAAGAGGCAGGGGTAGTAAACACTGAAGCTTTCTTT.

The chain recombines TRBV7-2 with TRBJ1-1, with 7 bases identical to TRBD1. V lost 5 bases and J lost 8; bases outside the gene matches: 11. The CDR3 is 14 amino acids. The germline V gene has CDR1 SGHTA and CDR2 FQGNSA. CDR3: CASSQQGLVVEAFF. DNA for the CDR3: TGTGCCAGCAGCCAACAGGGGTTGGTGGTAGAAGCTTTCTTT. Drawing the rest from reference TRBV7-2 and TRBJ1-1, the complete variable domain is GAGVSQSPSNKVTEKGKDVELRCDPISGHTALYWYRQSLGQGLEFLIYFQGNSAPDKSGLPSDRFSAERTGGSVSTLTIQRTQQEDSAVYLCASSQQGLVVEAFFGQGTRLTVV.

The rearrangement uses TRBV5-1 and TRBJ2-4; D unclear. CDR3 size: 13 residues. With 4 bases removed from V and 4 bases from J, the gap between germline ends came to 9 bases. CDR1 and CDR2 from the germline V gene are SGHRS and YFSETQ. CDR3 DNA: TGCGCCAGCAGCCCCGGGTCAAAAAACATTCAGTACTTC. Protein product: CASSPGSKNIQYF.

The chain joins TRBV7-2 to TRBJ2-7; D may be TRBD1 (5 bases). This CDR3 comprises 12 residues. V shed 1 base and J shed 7 bases, with 8 bases lying between them. Germline V lookup: CDR1 SGHTA, CDR2 FQGNSA. The CDR3 region is CASSLEWTEQYF. DNA of the CDR3: TGTGCCAGCAGCTTAGAATGGACAGAGCAGTACTTC.

CDR3 nucleotides: TGTGCCAGCAGTGATCCCGGACAGAGGGCCACCGGGGAGCTGTTTTTT. Translated, it gives CASSDPGQRATGELFF. The chain is built from TRBV2 and TRBJ2-2; D perhaps matches TRBD1 (6 bases). Trimming stripped 3 bases from V and 4 bases from J, with 15 bases between. This CDR3 has 16 residues. Germline V lookup: CDR1 SNHLY, CDR2 FYNNEI.

The chain uses TRBV6-2 or TRBV6-3 and TRBJ1-2, with 7 bases that match TRBD1. V gave up 2 bases and J gave up 0 bases; unmatched junction bases: 9. The CDR3 is 17 amino acids. Germline lookup yields CDR1 MNHEY and CDR2 SVGEGT. The CDR3 DNA reads TGTGCCAGCAGTTACGGTTACTCGGGGACAGCTAACTATGGCTACACCTTC. Translation: CASSYGYSGTANYGYTF.

The chain recombines TRBV5-1 with TRBJ2-5; perhaps TRBD1 as D (5 bases). Germline-derived CDR1 and CDR2 are SGHRS and YFSETQ. Trimming shortened V by 7 bases and J by 2 bases, and 12 bases separated the two germline ends. This CDR3 has 13 residues. In nucleotides, the CDR3 is TGCGCCAGCTCGCAGGGCGGACAAGAGACCCAGTACTTC. Its protein product is CASSQGGQETQYF.

The chain couples TRBV18 to TRBJ1-2; D remains ambiguous. This CDR3 has 15 residues. From germline, CDR1 is KGHSH and CDR2 LQKENI. V lost 0 bases and J 2 bases, leaving 10 bases between the germline ends. CDR3 loop: CASSPPSTVNYGYTF. Here the CDR3 DNA reads TGTGCCAGCTCACCACCGTCTACGGTAAACTATGGCTACACCTTC.

This chain links TRBV11-3 with TRBJ2-1; no reliable D call. CDR3 length equals 13 residues. V lost 1 base, J lost 4 bases, and 5 bases lay in between. Looked up from germline, CDR1 is SGHNT and CDR2 is YENEEA. In DNA, the CDR3 is TGTGCCAGCAGCTTAGTCCCTTACAATGAGCAGTTCTTC. Translated: CASSLVPYNEQFF. Full variable domain (remainder filled in from reference TRBV11-3 and TRBJ2-1): EAGVVQSPRYKIIEKKQPVAFWCNPISGHNTLYWYLQNLGQGPELLIRYENEEAVDDSQLPKDRFSAERLKGVDSTLKIQPAELGDSAVYLCASSLVPYNEQFFGPGTRLTVL.

V is TRBV5-5 and J is TRBJ1-2, with 10 nucleotides matching TRBD1. This CDR3 has 17 residues. Germline V gene sequence: CDR1 SGHKS, CDR2 YYEKEE (reference sequence). Unmatched junction bases numbered 8, after V lost 3 bases and J lost 0 bases. DNA of the CDR3: TGTGCCAGCAGCTGGGACAGGGGCACAGGGGCTAACTATGGCTACACCTTC. Protein: CASSWDRGTGANYGYTF.

The chain employs TRBV5-1 and TRBJ2-5; no firm D call. CDR1 is SGHRS and CDR2 is YFSETQ in the germline V gene. With 0 bases removed from V and 1 base from J, the gap between germline ends came to 7 bases. There are 14 residues in the CDR3. CDR3 region: CASSLAVFQETQYF. The CDR3 DNA sequence: TGCGCCAGCAGCTTGGCAGTCTTCCAAGAGACCCAGTACTTC.

CDR3 in amino acids: CASSGRDRNTEAFF. The CDR3 DNA follows: TGTGCCAGCAGCGGCCGGGACAGAAACACTGAAGCTTTCTTT. The chain couples TRBV3-1 (or the pseudogene TRBV3-2) to TRBJ1-1; 7 bases match TRBD1. The CDR3 is 14 residues long. Trimming cost V 5 bases and J 2 bases; bases outside gene matches: 5. Looked up from germline, CDR1 is LGHDT and CDR2 is YNNKEL (reference sequence).

V and J are TRBV5-1 and TRBJ1-2, with unresolved D. The germline CDR1 and CDR2 sequences are SGHRS and YFSETQ. V was clipped by 0 bases and J by 8 bases, with 11 bases between them. The CDR3 covers 13 residues. CDR3 protein: CASSLVGREGYTF. The CDR3 DNA reads as TGCGCCAGCAGCTTGGTCGGGAGAGAGGGCTACACCTTC. The whole variable domain, filled in from reference TRBV5-1 and TRBJ1-2, reads KAGVTQTPRYLIKTRGQQVTLSCSPISGHRSVSWYQQTPGQGLQFLFEYFSETQRNKGNFPGRFSGRQFSNSRSEMNVSTLELGDSALYLCASSLVGREGYTFGSGTRLTVV.